This TCR beta chain was retrieved from a study of lymphopenia after photon versus proton radiotherapy. Study-wide findings and caveats: Under photons, naive T cells and diversity fell while effector/memory populations rose. After the lymphocyte nadir, photon-treated repertoires showed oligoclonal expansion, especially of CD8+ Temra cells.

The assay was immunoSEQ multiplex PCR, and TCRdb's table has in-frame clones only and misses some. The table shows 29,000 or so clones, with roughly 89% occurring only once. Concerning this clone itself: Its antigen is not identified.

Germline assignment: CDR1 SNHLY and CDR2 FYNNEI. CDR3 length: 17 residues. The V end lost 1 base, the J end lost 0 bases, and 13 bases lay between the germline ends. The receptor's source is a woman aged 60-75 years with cholangiocarcinoma. Some clones in this sample may be carry-over from other donors' samples. V gene TRBV2 combines with J gene TRBJ1-3, with D uncertain. The sample consisted of peripheral blood, taken from a patient treated with proton-based radiotherapy. Here the CDR3 reads CASSEGLARDSGNTIYF. CDR3 bases: TGTGCCAGCAGTGAAGGGCTGGCCCGAGACTCTGGAAACACCATATATTTT.